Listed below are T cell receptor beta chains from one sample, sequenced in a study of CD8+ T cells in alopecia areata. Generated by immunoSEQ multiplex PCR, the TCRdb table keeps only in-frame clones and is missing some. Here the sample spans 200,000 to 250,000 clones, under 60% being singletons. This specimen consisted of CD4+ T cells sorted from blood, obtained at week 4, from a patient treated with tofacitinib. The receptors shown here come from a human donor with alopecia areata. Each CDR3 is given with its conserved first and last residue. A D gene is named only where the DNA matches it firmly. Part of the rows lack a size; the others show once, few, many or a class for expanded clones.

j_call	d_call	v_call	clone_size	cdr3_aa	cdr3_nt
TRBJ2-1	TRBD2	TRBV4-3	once	CASSQEGAGDLAQFF	TGCGCCAGCAGCCAAGAAGGGGCGGGGGACCTTGCGCAGTTCTTC
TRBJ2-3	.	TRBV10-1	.	CATGGLSADTQYF	TGCGCCACCGGGGGGCTTTCGGCAGATACGCAGTATTTT
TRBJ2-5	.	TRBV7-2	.	CASSLDGRDVETQYF	TGTGCCAGCAGCTTAGATGGCCGGGACGTAGAGACCCAGTACTTC
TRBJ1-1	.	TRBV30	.	CAWSAGTAEAFF	TGTGCCTGGAGTGCTGGGACGGCTGAAGCTTTCTTT
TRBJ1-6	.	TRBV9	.	CASSVVGANSPLHF	TGTGCCAGCAGCGTAGTCGGGGCCAATTCACCCCTCCACTTT
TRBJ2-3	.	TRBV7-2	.	CASSLGFSGGADTQYF	TGTGCCAGCAGCTTAGGGTTCAGTGGGGGAGCAGATACGCAGTATTTT
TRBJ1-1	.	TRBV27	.	CASSFGQLPQGTEAFF	TGTGCCAGCAGTTTCGGGCAGCTCCCCCAGGGCACTGAAGCTTTCTTT
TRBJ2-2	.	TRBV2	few	CAGGERANTGELFF	TGTGCCGGGGGCGAGCGGGCGAACACCGGGGAGCTGTTTTTT
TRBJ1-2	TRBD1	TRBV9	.	CASSEGLNRGADYGYTF	TGTGCCAGCAGCGAGGGCTTAAACAGGGGAGCGGACTATGGCTACACCTTC
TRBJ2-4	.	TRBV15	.	CATSREGGRGYDIQYF	TGTGCCACCAGCAGAGAGGGAGGGAGGGGGTATGACATTCAGTACTTC
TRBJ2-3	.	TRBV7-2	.	CASSSFMSGSDTQYF	TGTGCCAGCAGCTCTTTTATGTCAGGATCAGATACGCAGTATTTT
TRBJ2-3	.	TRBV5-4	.	CASSLGADTQYF	TGTGCCAGCAGCTTGGGCGCAGATACGCAGTATTTT
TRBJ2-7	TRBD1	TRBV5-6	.	CASSLADRDEQYF	TGTGCCAGCAGCTTGGCTGACAGGGACGAGCAGTACTTC
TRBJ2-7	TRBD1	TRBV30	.	CAWKLEGTGYGEQYF	TGTGCCTGGAAACTAGAGGGGACAGGGTATGGCGAGCAGTACTTC
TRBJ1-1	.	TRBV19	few	CASSILGTEAFF	TGTGCCAGTAGTATTCTGGGGACAGAAGCTTTCTTT
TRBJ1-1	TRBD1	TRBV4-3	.	CASSRDRGTEAFF	TGCGCCAGCAGCCGGGACAGGGGCACTGAAGCTTTCTTT
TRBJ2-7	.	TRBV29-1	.	CSVDRGYEQYF	TGCAGCGTTGATCGAGGGTACGAGCAGTACTTC
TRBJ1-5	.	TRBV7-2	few	CASSTDSRNQPQHF	TGTGCCAGCAGCACGGACAGCCGCAATCAGCCCCAGCATTTT
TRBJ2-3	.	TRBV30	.	CAWSVPWGGGTDTQYF	TGTGCCTGGAGTGTGCCCTGGGGAGGTGGCACAGATACGCAGTATTTT
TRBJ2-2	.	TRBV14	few	CASSQVRNTGELFF	TGTGCCAGCAGCCAAGTACGGAACACCGGGGAGCTGTTTTTT
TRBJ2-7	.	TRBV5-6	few	CASSLAYEQYF	TGTGCCAGCAGCTTGGCCTACGAGCAGTACTTC
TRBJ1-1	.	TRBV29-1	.	CSVEVGANTEAFF	TGCAGCGTTGAAGTCGGGGCGAACACTGAAGCTTTCTTT
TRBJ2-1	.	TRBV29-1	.	CSVVIYNEQFF	TGCAGCGTTGTCATTTACAATGAGCAGTTCTTC
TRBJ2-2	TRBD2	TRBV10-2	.	CASRERGATTGELFF	TGCGCCAGCAGGGAGCGGGGGGCTACGACCGGGGAGCTGTTTTTT
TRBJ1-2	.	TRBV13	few	CASSLSARGYTF	TGTGCCAGCAGCTTATCCGCCAGGGGCTACACCTTC
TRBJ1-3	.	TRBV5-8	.	CASSLGTVASGNTIYF	TGTGCCAGCAGCTTGGGCACCGTCGCCTCTGGAAACACCATATATTTT
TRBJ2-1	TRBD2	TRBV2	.	CASSLTSGGYNEQFF	TGTGCCAGCAGTTTGACTAGCGGGGGGTACAATGAGCAGTTCTTC
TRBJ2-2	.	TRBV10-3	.	CAISSLDSTGELFF	TGTGCCATCAGTTCCCTCGACTCCACCGGGGAGCTGTTTTTT
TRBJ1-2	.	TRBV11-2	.	CASSLEGQTGGYTF	TGTGCCAGCAGCTTAGAAGGACAGACAGGTGGCTACACCTTC
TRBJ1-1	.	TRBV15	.	CATSRAGRGRNTEAFF	TGTGCCACCAGCAGAGCCGGGAGGGGCCGAAACACTGAAGCTTTCTTT
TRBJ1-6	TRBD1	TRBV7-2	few	CASRPTGAEGSPLHF	TGTGCCAGCAGGCCGACAGGGGCGGAAGGTTCACCCCTCCACTTT
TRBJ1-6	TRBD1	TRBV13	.	CASSLGSWTGGVSPLHF	TGTGCCAGCAGCTTAGGGTCTTGGACAGGGGGAGTTTCACCCCTCCACTTT
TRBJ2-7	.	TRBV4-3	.	CASSHQWGRGAYEQYF	TGCGCCAGCAGCCACCAATGGGGCAGGGGAGCCTACGAGCAGTACTTC
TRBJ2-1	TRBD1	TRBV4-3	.	CASSLTGVGEQFF	TGCGCCAGCAGCCTTACAGGGGTGGGTGAGCAGTTCTTC
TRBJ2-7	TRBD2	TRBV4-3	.	CASSQTRTSEQYF	TGCGCCAGCAGCCAAACCCGGACTAGCGAGCAGTACTTC
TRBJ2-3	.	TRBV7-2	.	CASSLKGPTDTQYF	TGTGCCAGCAGCTTAAAGGGTCCCACAGATACGCAGTATTTT
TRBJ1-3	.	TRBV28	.	CASRGSSGNTIYF	TGTGCCAGCCGCGGATCCTCTGGAAACACCATATATTTT
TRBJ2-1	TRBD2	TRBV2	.	CASTPSGSIYNEQFF	TGTGCCAGCACCCCTAGCGGGAGTATCTACAATGAGCAGTTCTTC
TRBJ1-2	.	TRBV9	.	CASSERGQTPGYTF	TGTGCCAGCAGCGAAAGAGGGCAGACTCCCGGCTACACCTTC
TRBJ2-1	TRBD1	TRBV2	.	CASSVGDRGGNEQFF	TGTGCCAGCAGTGTTGGGGACAGGGGTGGGAATGAGCAGTTCTTC
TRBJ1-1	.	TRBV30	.	CAWSSFMNTEAFF	TGTGCCTGGAGTAGCTTCATGAACACTGAAGCTTTCTTT
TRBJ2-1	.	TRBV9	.	CASSPHSDSYNEQFF	TGTGCCAGCAGCCCCCACTCGGACTCCTACAATGAGCAGTTCTTC